This TCR beta chain was obtained from a study of shared T cell receptors in the human thymus. The data were produced by immunoSEQ multiplex PCR, yet TCRdb's version contains in-frame clones alone and is incomplete. The table lists 720,000 or so clones, 70% to 90% of them singletons, with around 0.0099% in the top ten. The same sample was also used in a study of human thymus T cells.

This sequence originates from a girl under three years old with a congenital heart defect. The sample consisted of thymocytes.

Here the CDR3 reads CASRGEGGANTIYF. In DNA form, the CDR3 reads TGTGCCAGCAGGGGTGAAGGGGGCGCAAACACCATATATTTT. The rearrangement links TRBV6-5 to TRBJ1-3, with 7 nucleotides matching TRBD1. The CDR3 runs 14 residues. The V gene's germline CDR1 is MNHEY and CDR2 SVGAGI. V shed 6 bases and J 6 bases; nucleotides not matched to a gene: 8.